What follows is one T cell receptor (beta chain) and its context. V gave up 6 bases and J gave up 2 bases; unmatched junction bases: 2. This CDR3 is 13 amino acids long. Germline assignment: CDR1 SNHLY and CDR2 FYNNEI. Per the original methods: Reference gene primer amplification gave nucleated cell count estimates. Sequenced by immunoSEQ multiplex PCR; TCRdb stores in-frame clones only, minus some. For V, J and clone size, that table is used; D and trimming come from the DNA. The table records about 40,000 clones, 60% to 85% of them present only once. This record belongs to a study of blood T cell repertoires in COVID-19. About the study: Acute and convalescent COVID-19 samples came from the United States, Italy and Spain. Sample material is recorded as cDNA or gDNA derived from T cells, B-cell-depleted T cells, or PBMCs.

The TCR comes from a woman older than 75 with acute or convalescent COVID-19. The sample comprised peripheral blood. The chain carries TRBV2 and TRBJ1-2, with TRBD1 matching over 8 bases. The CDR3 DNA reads TGTGCCAGCAGGCGGACAGGGAACTATGGCTACACCTTC. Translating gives CASRRTGNYGYTF.